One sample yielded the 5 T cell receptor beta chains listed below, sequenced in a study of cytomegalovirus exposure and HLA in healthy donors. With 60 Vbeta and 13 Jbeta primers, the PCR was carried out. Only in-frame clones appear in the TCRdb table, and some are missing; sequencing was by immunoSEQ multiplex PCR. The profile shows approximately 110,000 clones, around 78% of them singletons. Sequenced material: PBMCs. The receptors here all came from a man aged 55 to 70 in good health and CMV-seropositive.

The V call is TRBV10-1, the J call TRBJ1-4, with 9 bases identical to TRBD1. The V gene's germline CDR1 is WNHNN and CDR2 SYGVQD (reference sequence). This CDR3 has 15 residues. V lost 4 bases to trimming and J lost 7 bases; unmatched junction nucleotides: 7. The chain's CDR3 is CASSAARTGAEKLFF. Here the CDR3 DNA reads TGCGCCAGCAGTGCGGCGAGGACAGGGGCTGAAAAACTGTTTTTT.

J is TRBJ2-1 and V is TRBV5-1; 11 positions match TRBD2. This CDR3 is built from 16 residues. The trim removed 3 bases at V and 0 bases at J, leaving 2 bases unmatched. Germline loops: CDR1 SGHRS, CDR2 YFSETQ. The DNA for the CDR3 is TGCGCCAGCAGCTCGGGACTAGCGGACTCCTACAATGAGCAGTTCTTC. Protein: CASSSGLADSYNEQFF.

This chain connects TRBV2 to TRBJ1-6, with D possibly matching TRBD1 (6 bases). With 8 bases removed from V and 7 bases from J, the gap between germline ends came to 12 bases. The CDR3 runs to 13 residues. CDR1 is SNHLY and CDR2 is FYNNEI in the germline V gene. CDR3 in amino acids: CASATGINSPLHF. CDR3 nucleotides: TGTGCCAGCGCGACAGGAATAAATTCACCCCTCCACTTT.

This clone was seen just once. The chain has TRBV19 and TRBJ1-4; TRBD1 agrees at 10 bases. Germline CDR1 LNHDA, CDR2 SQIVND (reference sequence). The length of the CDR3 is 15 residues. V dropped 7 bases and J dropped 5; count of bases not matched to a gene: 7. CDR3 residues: CASTPRTGGNEKLFF. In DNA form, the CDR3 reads TGTGCCAGTACCCCCCGGACAGGGGGAAATGAAAAACTGTTTTTT.

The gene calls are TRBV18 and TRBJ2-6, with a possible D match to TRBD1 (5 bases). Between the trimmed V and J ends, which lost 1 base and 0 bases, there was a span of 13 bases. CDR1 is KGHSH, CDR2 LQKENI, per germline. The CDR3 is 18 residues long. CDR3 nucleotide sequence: TGTGCCAGCTCACCACGGGGCCTTACGGTCTCTGGGGCCAACGTCCTGACTTTC. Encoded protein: CASSPRGLTVSGANVLTF.